The T cell receptor (beta chain) described here comes from a study of blood T cell repertoires in COVID-19. Germline CDR1 reads LNHDA; CDR2 reads SQIVND (reference sequence). V was cut by 5 bases and J by 7 bases, with 14 bases left in between. CDR3 length: 13 residues. The data were produced by immunoSEQ multiplex PCR, yet TCRdb's version contains in-frame clones alone and is incomplete. The repertoire holds 310,000 or so clones, around 83% seen once, with about 1.2% in the top ten. The specimen sequenced was peripheral blood. The chain employs TRBV19 and TRBJ1-1, with a weak D call TRBD1 (5 bases). This sequence was found in a woman aged 45-65 years with acute or convalescent COVID-19. The DNA of the CDR3 is TGTGCCAGTAGTGGTCAGGGTCTAGATGAAGCTTTCTTT. It yields the protein CASSGQGLDEAFF. Based on the CDR3 plus reference TRBV19 and TRBJ1-1, the full variable domain is DGGITQSPKYLFRKEGQNVTLSCEQNLNHDAMYWYRQDPGQGLRLIYYSQIVNDFQKGDIAEGYSVSREKKESFPLTVTSAQKNPTAFYLCASSGQGLDEAFFGQGTRLTVV.